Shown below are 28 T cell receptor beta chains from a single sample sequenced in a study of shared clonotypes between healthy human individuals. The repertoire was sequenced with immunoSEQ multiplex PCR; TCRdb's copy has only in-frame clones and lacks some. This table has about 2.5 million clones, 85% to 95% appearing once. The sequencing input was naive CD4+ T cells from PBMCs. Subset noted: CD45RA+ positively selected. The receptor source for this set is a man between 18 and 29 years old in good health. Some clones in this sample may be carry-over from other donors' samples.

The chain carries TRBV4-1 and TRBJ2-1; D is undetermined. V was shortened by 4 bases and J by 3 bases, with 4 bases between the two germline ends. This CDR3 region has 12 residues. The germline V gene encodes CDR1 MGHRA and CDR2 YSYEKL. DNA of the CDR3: TGCGCCAGCAGCCCAAACTACAATGAGCAGTTCTTC. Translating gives CASSPNYNEQFF.

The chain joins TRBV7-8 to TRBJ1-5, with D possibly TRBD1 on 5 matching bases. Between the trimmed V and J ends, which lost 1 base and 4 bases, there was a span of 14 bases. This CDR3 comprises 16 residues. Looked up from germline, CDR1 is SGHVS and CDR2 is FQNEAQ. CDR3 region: CASSLESRVANQPQHF. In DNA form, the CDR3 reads TGTGCCAGCAGCTTAGAGTCCAGGGTTGCAAATCAGCCCCAGCATTTT.

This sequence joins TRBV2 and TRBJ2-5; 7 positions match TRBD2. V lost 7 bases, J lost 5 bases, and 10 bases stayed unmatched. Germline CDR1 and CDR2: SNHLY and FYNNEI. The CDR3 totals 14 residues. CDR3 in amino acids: CASKVGGLGETQYF. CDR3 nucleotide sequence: TGTGCCAGCAAGGTGGGAGGACTAGGGGAGACCCAGTACTTC.

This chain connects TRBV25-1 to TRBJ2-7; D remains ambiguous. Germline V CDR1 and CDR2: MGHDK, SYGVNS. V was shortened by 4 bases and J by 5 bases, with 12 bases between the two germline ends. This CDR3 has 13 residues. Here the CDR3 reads CASSVREIDEQYF. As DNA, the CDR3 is TGTGCCAGCAGTGTTCGTGAGATCGACGAGCAGTACTTC.

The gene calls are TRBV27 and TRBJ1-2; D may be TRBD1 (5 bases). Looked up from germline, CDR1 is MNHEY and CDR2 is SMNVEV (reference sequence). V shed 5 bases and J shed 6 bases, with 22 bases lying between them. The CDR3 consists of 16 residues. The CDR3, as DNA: TGTGCCAGCAGTGCAGGCCGGGACCCTGGCCGTGATGGCTACACCTTC. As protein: CASSAGRDPGRDGYTF.

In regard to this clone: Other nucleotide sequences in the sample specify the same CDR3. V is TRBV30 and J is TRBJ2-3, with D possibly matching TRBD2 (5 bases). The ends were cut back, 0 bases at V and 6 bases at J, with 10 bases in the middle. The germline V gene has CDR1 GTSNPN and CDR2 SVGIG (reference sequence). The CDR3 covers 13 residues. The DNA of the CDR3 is TGTGCCTGGAGTGTAAGGTCGGGGGATACGCAGTATTTT. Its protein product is CAWSVRSGDTQYF.

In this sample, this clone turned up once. The CDR3 loop is CASSRATNEQYF. CDR3 sequence (DNA): TGTGCCAGCAGTCGAGCGACGAACGAGCAGTACTTC. The rearrangement joins TRBV14 to TRBJ2-7; no firm D call. V was shortened by 6 bases and J by 5 bases, with 11 bases between the two germline ends. The germline V gene encodes CDR1 SGHDN and CDR2 FVKESK. This CDR3 spans 12 amino acids.

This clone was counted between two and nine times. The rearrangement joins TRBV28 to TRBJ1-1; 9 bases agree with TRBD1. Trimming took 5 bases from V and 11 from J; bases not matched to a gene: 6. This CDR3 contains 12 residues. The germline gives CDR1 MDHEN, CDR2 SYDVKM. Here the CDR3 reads CASSLQGALAFF. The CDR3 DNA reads TGTGCCAGCAGTCTACAGGGGGCGTTGGCTTTCTTT.

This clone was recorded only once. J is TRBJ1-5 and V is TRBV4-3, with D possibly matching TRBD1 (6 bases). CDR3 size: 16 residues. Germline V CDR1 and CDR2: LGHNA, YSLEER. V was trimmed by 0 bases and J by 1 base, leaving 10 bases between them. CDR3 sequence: CASSQDWTVSNQPQHF. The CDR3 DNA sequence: TGCGCCAGCAGCCAAGATTGGACAGTCAGCAATCAGCCCCAGCATTTT.

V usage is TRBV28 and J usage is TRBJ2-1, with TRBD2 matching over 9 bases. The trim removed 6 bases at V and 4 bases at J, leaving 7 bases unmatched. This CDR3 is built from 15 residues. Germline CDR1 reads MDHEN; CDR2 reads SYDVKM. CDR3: CASRRLAEWYNEQFF. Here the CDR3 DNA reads TGTGCCAGCAGACGACTAGCGGAGTGGTACAATGAGCAGTTCTTC.

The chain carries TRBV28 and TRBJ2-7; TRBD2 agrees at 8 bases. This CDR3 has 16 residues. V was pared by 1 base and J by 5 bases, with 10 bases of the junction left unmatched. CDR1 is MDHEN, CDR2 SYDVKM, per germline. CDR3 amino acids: CASSLFIAGRGHEQYF. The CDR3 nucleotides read TGTGCCAGCAGTTTATTTATAGCGGGAAGGGGCCACGAGCAGTACTTC. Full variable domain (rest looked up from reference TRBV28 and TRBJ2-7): DVKVTQSSRYLVKRTGEKVFLECVQDMDHENMFWYRQDPGLGLRLIYFSYDVKMKEKGDIPEGYSVSREKKERFSLILESASTNQTSMYLCASSLFIAGRGHEQYFGPGTRLTVT.

DNA of the CDR3: TGTGCCAGCAGCGGTCAGGGGGCTGGAACTAATGAAAAACTGTTTTTT. It is translated as CASSGQGAGTNEKLFF. V is TRBV7-2 and J is TRBJ1-4, with 8 bases that match TRBD1. CDR1 and CDR2 from the germline V gene are SGHTA and FQGNSA. This CDR3 contains 16 residues. V gave up 5 bases and J gave up 1 base; unmatched junction bases: 6.

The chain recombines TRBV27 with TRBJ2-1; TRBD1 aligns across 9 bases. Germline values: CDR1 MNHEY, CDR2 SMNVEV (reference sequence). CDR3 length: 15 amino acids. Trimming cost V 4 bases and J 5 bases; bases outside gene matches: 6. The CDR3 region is CASSSRQGVDNEQFF. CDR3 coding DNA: TGTGCCAGCAGTTCCAGACAGGGGGTTGACAATGAGCAGTTCTTC.

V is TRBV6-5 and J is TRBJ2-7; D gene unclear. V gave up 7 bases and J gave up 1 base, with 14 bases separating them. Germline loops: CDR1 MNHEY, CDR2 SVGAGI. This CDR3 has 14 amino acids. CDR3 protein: CASKANRRSYEQYF. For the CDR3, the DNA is TGTGCCAGCAAGGCCAACCGGCGGTCCTACGAGCAGTACTTC.

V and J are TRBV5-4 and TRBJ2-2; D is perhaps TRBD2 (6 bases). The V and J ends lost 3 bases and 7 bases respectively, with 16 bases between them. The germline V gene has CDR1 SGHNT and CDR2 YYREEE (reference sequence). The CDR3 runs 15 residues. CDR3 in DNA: TGTGCCAGCAGCTCAGCACCGGGAGTAGACGGGGAGCTGTTTTTT. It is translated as CASSSAPGVDGELFF.

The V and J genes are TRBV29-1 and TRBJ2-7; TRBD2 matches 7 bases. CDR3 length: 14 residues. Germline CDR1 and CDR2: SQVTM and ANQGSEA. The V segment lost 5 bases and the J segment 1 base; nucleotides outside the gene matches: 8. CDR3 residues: CSVSLAYTSYEQYF. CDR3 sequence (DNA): TGCAGCGTTTCACTAGCGTATACGTCCTACGAGCAGTACTTC.

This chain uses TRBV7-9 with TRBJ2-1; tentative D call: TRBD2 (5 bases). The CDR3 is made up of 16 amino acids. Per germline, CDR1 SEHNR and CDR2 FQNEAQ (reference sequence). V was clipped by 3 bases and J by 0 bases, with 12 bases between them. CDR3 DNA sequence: TGTGCCAGCAGCTTTCGAGCGGCGAGCTCCTACAATGAGCAGTTCTTC. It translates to CASSFRAASSYNEQFF.

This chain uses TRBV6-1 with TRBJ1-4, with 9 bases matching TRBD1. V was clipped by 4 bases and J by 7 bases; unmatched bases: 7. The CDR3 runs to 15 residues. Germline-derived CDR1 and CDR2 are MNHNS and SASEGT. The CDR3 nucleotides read TGTGCCAGCAGTGTAACAGGGGGCTTCGGTGAAAAACTGTTTTTT. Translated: CASSVTGGFGEKLFF.

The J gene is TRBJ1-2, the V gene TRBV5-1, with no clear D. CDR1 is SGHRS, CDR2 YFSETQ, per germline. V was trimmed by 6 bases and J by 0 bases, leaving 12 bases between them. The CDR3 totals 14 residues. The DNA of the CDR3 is TGCGCCAGCAACACGCCCAGCTCTAACTATGGCTACACCTTC. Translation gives CASNTPSSNYGYTF.

CDR3 sequence: CASSSGAGAETQYF. The CDR3 DNA is TGTGCCAGCAGCTCGGGCGCGGGGGCCGAGACCCAGTACTTC. This rearrangement joins TRBV5-4 to TRBJ2-5; a possible D gene is TRBD2 (7 bases). The CDR3 runs 14 residues. In germline, CDR1 is SGHNT, CDR2 YYREEE (reference sequence). V dropped 3 bases and J dropped 5 bases, with 14 bases sitting between them. Using reference TRBV5-4 and TRBJ2-5 for the parts outside the CDR3, the full variable domain is ETGVTQSPTHLIKTRGQQVTLRCSSQSGHNTVSWYQQALGQGPQFIFQYYREEENGRGNFPPRFSGLQFPNYSSELNVNALELDDSALYLCASSSGAGAETQYFGPGTRLLVL.

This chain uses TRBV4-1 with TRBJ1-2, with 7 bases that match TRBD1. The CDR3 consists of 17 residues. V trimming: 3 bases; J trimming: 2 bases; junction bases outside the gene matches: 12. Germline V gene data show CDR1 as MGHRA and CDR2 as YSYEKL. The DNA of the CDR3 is TGCGCCAGCAGCCAGGATCGGATCAAGGGACAGAACTATGGCTACACCTTC. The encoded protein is CASSQDRIKGQNYGYTF.

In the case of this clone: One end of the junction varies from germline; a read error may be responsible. The CDR3 loop reads CASSPPDSGNAEAFF. The CDR3 bases are TGTGCCAGCTCACCCCCCGACTCAGGGAACGCTGAAGCTTTCTTT. V and J are TRBV18 and TRBJ1-1, with D possibly matching TRBD1 (5 bases). The CDR3 runs to 15 residues. Germline V gene sequence: CDR1 KGHSH, CDR2 LQKENI.

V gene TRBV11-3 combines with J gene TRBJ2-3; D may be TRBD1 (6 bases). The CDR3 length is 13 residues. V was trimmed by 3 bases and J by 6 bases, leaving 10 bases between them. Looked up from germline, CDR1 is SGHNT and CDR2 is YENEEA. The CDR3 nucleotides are TGTGCCAGCAGCTTCAACACAGGGGATACGCAGTATTTT. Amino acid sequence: CASSFNTGDTQYF.

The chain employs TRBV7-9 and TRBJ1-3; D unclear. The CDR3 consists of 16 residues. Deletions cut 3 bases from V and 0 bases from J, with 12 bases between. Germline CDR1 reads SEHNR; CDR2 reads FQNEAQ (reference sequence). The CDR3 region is CASSFARQTSGNTIYF. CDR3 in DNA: TGTGCCAGCAGCTTTGCACGTCAAACCTCTGGAAACACCATATATTTT.

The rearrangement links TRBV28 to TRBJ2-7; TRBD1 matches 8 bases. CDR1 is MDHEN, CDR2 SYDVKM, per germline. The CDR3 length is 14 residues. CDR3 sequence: CALASRTGKHEQYF. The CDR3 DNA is TGTGCACTGGCATCCCGGACAGGGAAACACGAGCAGTACTTC. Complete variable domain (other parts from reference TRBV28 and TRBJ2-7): DVKVTQSSRYLVKRTGEKVFLECVQDMDHENMFWYRQDPGLGLRLIYFSYDVKMKEKGDIPEGYSVSREKKERFSLILESASTNQTSMYLCALASRTGKHEQYFGPGTRLTVT.

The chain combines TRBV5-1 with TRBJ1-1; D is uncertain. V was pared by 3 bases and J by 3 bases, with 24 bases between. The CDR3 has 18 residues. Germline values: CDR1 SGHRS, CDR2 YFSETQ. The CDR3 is CASSYRPLTPWSDTEAFF. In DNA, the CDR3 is TGCGCCAGCAGCTACCGACCACTGACCCCCTGGTCGGACACTGAAGCTTTCTTT.

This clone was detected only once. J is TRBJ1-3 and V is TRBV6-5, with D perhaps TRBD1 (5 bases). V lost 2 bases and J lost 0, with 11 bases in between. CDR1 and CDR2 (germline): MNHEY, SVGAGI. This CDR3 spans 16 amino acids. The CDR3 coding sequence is TGTGCCAGCAGTTACAACAGGAAGAGCTCTGGAAACACCATATATTTT. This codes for CASSYNRKSSGNTIYF.

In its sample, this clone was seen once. This chain's CDR3 is CASSLGNLLGVTDTQYF. CDR3 DNA sequence: TGTGCCAGCAGCTTAGGGAACTTACTGGGGGTCACAGATACGCAGTATTTT. The J gene is TRBJ2-3, the V gene TRBV7-9; the D call may be TRBD1 or TRBD2 (5 bases each). Trimming shortened V by 1 base and J by 2 bases, and 16 bases separated the two germline ends. The CDR3 covers 17 residues. The germline gives CDR1 SEHNR, CDR2 FQNEAQ (reference sequence).